What follows is one T cell receptor (beta chain) and its context. This CDR3 comprises 15 residues. Trimming cost V 5 bases and J 8 bases; bases outside gene matches: 13. Germline CDR1 KGHDR, CDR2 SFDVKD. Authors' methods: Estimated nucleated cell counts came from reference gene primer amplification. Method: immunoSEQ multiplex PCR; TCRdb's copy keeps in-frame clones and lacks some. That table supplies the V and J calls and clone size; D and trimming were determined from the DNA. Of about 43,000 clones listed, around 79% are singletons. The sample comes from a study of blood T cell repertoires in COVID-19. Study-wide background: Sites across the United States, Italy and Spain contributed samples from acute and convalescent COVID-19.

The sample was peripheral blood. This rearrangement joins TRBV24-1 to TRBJ1-2, with 7 bases fitting TRBD1. The clonotype comes from a woman aged 60-75 years with acute or convalescent COVID-19. The CDR3 coding sequence is TGTGCCACCAGTGGGGCCGGGACAGAGTATAAGGGCTACACCTTC. Translating gives CATSGAGTEYKGYTF.